Described below is a single TCR beta chain sequence and its context. The antigen it recognizes is unknown. Per-nucleotide qualities are absent, and no much larger clonotype sits a single base away. The collaborating institutions used their own protocols to collect whole blood in K2EDTA tubes. For TCRbeta analysis, collaborator samples were shipped as frozen whole blood, as isolated PBMCs, or as DNA extracted from either sample type. Germline trimming amounts to 0 bases on V and 2 bases on J, with 12 as the count of junction bases outside the gene matches. In the germline V gene, CDR1 corresponds to LGHNT and CDR2 to FRNRAP. From the cysteine through the phenylalanine, the CDR3 covers 18 amino acids. The retained sequence is limited to the CDR3, 54 bases, with the frame set at the first base. TCRbeta CDR3 regions were amplified from genomic DNA by means of the immunoSEQ Assay, a bias-controlled multiplex PCR. As for how the authors treated the data: Within the assay, amplification of reference gene primers was used to estimate how many nucleated cells each sample contained. Sequence reads were collapsed and filtered to measure the absolute abundance of every unique TCRbeta CDR3 rearrangement. For each sample, productive Simpson clonality was calculated as the square root of Simpson's diversity index across productive rearrangements. TCRdb holds this immuneACCESS table with in-frame rearrangements only. Some clones are missing; in checked studies, unresolved V genes explain under half, and the rest has no known cause. D and trimming were read from the DNA, whereas the V and J calls and clone size are those reported in that table. This sample holds approximately 670,000 clones; 85% to 90% were observed only once. The biggest ten clones account for roughly 0.25% of the sample.

The data derive from a study of blood T cell repertoires in COVID-19 (dated by TCRdb to between 2020 and 2021). General notes on the study: Collaborator samples came from the United States, Italy and Spain and covered acute and convalescent phases of COVID-19. The material from the prospective study consisted of cDNA or gDNA derived from T cells, B-cell-depleted T cells, or PBMCs. Subjects who had been exposed to COVID-19, were actively infected with it, or had recovered from it provided the deeply sampled blood TCRbeta repertoires that made up the dataset. The repertoires were released in a freely available public database meant as a resource for research on the immune response to SARS-CoV-2. The samples were drawn from two sources: the first 160 participants of the ongoing ImmuneRACE study, and 1,254 subjects contributed by 6 global collaborators. A de-identified subject ID, COVID-19 status, age in years and sex were almost always included in the sample metadata. HLA class I and class II types, where available, came from metadata supplied by the sample provider rather than from assay-based typing.

On the study overall, not on this receptor specifically: The quantity of clinical and demographic metadata differed by source and by participant and was supplied without curation.

This chain is built from TRBV12-5 and TRBJ1-1, and 7 junction bases match TRBD1. The sequencing input was peripheral blood. The TCR originated in a woman aged 18-35 years with acute or convalescent COVID-19. The CDR3 protein: CASGLVLENQGGNTEAFF. Read as DNA, the sequence is TGTGCTAGTGGTTTGGTATTGGAGAATCAGGGGGGCAACACTGAAGCTTTCTTT.